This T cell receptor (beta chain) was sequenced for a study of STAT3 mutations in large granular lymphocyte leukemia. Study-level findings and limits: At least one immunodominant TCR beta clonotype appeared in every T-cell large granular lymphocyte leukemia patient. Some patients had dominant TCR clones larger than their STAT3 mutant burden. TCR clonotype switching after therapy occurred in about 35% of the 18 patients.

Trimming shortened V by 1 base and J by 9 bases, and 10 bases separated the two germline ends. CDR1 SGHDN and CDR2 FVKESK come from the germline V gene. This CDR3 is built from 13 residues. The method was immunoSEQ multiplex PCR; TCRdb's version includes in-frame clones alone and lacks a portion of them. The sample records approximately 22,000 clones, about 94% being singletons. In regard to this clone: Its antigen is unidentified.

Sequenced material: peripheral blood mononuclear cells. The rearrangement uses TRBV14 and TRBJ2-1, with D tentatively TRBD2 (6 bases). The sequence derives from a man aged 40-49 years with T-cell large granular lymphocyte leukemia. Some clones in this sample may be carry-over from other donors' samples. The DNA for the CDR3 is TGTGCCAGCAGCCAAGTTGTGCGGGGTGAGCAGTTCTTC. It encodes CASSQVVRGEQFF. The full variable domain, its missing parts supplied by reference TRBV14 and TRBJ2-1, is EAGVTQFPSHSVIEKGQTVTLRCDPISGHDNLYWYRRVMGKEIKFLLHFVKESKQDESGMPNNRFLAERTGGTYSTLKVQPAELEDSGVYFCASSQVVRGEQFFGPGTRLTVL.